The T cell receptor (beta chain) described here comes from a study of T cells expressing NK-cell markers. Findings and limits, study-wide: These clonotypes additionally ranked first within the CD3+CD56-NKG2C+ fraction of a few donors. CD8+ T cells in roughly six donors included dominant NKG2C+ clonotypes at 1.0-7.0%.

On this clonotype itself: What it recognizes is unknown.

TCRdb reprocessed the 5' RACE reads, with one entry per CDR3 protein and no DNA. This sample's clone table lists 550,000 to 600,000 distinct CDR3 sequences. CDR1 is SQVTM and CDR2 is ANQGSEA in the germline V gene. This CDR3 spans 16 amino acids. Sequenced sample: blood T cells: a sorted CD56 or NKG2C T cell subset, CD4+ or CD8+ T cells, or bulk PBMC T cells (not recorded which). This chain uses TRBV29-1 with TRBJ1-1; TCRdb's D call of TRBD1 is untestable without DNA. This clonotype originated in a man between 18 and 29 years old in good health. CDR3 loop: CSAPGGSHQLGTEAFF.